This T cell receptor (beta chain) was identified in a study of T cell responses to AZD1222 COVID-19 vaccine (dated by TCRdb to the early 2020s). Some background on the complete study: A total of roughly 240 trial participants underwent TCR sequencing, of whom around 200 received two doses of AZD1222 and some 26 received two doses of the MenACWY control vaccine. Enrollment into the trials was organized by age into subgroups of 18-55, 56-69 and 70-plus years, and those subgroups contained roughly 140, 27 and 60 TCR-sequenced participants, respectively.

In light of the paper, this sample's time point label describes: baseline before first vaccination. The treatment or condition label, as the study defines it: meningococcal conjugate vaccine given as trial control. Vaccinee samples came from UK trials COV001 and COV002, including a single-blind randomized controlled phase 2/3 trial of AZD1222 (ChAdOx1 nCoV-19) in healthy adults. For TCRbeta chain sequencing, PBMC samples were collected from trial participants at day 0 and at day 28 after the second dose. For this clone: This clone's antigen is unknown. No clone much larger than this one lies a single base away; base qualities are absent.

The CDR3 regions of human TCRbeta chains were analyzed by immunosequencing. On the study's bioinformatics: Repertoire TCRs were matched against a reference library of SARS-CoV-2-specific TCRs generated with the MIRA antigen-specificity platform. Breadth meant the fraction of unique TCRs that were SARS-CoV-2-associated, whereas depth meant the fraction of total T cells that were SARS-CoV-2-associated. Using the MIRA data, every spike-specific TCR was mapped to the spike region that the TCR reacted to and assigned to either a CD4 or a CD8 class. Log10-transformed breadth and depth values were compared by one-way ANOVA with Sidak's multiple comparisons tests. The immuneACCESS repertoire file appears here via TCRdb, limited to in-frame rearrangements. These files lack a portion of the clones; in checked studies, under half of the deficit traces to unresolved V genes, and the cause of the others is not known. D and trimming come from the DNA, and the V and J calls and clone size come from that table. The sample table holds over 150,000 clones, of which about 90% were seen once. Clones ranked in the top ten supply roughly 4.4% of the sample.

General conclusions and limits of the study: Because no day 14 peak-response samples were available, the repertoires could be characterized only after the peak T cell response. Reportedly, close to half of the unique spike-specific TCRs recognized epitopes lying outside the regions that are mutated in the B.1.351 and B.1.1.7 variants. The whole spike protein was spanned by vaccine-associated CD4 TCRs, and dominant responses were seen in regions 160-218 and 743-854. The 56-69-year group was small, and its depth increase did not reach significance, likely because of low power. After two AZD1222 doses, spike-specific TCR breadth and depth were significantly higher than at day 0 and than in MenACWY recipients. Conclusions about previously exposed vaccinees were limited because only a handful of AZD1222 recipients were SARS-CoV-2 seropositive at baseline. Participants were mostly white British, with more females than males. The authors suggested clonal diversity may have been underestimated.

V lost 5 bases and J lost 0 bases; the stretch between them is 11 bases long. The germline V gene supplies CDR1 SGHDT and CDR2 YYEEEE. The CDR3 contains 14 residues, cysteine and phenylalanine counted. The sequence is cut down to CDR3 DNA, 42 bases in frame from base 1. The sequencing used peripheral blood, collected on day 0 of MenACWY control vaccination. The chain uses TRBV5-6 and TRBJ1-2; no D gene is confidently identified. The TCR was taken from an adult in good health. The sequenced DNA is TGTGCCAGCAGTTTCTATCAAGCTAACTATGGCTACACCTTC. Its coded protein is CASSFYQANYGYTF.